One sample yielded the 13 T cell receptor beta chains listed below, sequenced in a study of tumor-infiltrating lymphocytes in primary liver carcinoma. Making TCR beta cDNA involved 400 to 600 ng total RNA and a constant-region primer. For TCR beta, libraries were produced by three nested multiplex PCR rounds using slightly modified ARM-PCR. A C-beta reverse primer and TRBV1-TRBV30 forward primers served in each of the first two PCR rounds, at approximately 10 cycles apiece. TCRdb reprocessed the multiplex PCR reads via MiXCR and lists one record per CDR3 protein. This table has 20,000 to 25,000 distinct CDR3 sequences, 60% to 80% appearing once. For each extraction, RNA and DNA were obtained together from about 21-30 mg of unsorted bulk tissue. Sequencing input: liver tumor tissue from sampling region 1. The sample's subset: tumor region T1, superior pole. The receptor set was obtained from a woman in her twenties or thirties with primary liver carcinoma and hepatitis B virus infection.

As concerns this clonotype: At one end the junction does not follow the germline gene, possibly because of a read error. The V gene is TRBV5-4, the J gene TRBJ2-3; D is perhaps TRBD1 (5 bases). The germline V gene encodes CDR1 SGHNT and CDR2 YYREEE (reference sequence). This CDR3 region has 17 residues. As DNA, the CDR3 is TGTGCCAGCAGCATAGACGGACATCCTCCACCCACAGATACGAAGTATTTT. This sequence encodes CASSIDGHPPPTDTKYF.

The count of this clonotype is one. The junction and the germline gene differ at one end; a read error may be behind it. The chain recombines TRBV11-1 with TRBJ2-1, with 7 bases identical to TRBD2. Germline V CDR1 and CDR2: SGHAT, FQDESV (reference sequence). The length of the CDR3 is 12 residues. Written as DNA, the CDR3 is TGTGCCATCAGCGGGACGGGATGGAGGCACTTCTTC. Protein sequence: CAISGTGWRHFF.

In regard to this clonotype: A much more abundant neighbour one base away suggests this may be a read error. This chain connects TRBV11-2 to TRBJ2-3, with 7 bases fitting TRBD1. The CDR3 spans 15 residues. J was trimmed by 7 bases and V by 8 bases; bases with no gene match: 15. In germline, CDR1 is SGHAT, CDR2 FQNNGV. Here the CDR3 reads CASRTRQGRGNTQYF. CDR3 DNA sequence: TGTGCCAGCCGGACGCGACAGGGAAGGGGAAATACGCAGTATTTT.

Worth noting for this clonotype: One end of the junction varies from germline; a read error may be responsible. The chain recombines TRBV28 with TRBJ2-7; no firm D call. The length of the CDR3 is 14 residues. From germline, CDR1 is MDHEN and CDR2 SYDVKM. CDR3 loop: CASSFIAKTYEQYF. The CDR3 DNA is TGTGCCAGCAGCTTCATTGCTAAAACTTACGAGCAGTATTTC. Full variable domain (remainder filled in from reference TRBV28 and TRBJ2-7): DVKVTQSSRYLVKRTGEKVFLECVQDMDHENMFWYRQDPGLGLRLIYFSYDVKMKEKGDIPEGYSVSREKKERFSLILESASTNQTSMYLCASSFIAKTYEQYFGPGTRLTVT.

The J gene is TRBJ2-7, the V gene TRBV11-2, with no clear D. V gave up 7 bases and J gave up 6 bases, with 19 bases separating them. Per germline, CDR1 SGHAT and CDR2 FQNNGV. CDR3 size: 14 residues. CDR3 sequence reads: CASNRLGIWGEQYF. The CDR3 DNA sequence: TGTGCCAGCAACCGCCTTGGGATATGGGGCGAGCAGTACTTC.

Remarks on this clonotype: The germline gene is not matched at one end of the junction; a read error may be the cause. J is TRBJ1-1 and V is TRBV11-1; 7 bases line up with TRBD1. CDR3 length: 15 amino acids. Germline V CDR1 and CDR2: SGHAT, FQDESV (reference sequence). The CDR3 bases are TGTGCCAGCAGCTCAACCGGGACAGTGGACACTGAAGCTACCTTT. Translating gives CASSSTGTVDTEATF.

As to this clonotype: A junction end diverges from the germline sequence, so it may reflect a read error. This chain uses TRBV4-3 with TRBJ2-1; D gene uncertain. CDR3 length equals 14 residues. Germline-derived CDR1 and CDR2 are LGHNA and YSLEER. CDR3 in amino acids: CASSHTELVNDQFF. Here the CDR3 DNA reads TGCGCCAGTAGCCACACAGAGTTGGTCAACGATCAGTTCTTC.

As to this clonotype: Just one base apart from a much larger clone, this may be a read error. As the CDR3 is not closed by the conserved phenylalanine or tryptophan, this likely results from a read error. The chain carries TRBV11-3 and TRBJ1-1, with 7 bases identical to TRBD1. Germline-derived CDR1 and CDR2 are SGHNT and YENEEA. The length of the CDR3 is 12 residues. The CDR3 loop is CANSLMTGRAFL. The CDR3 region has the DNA TGTGCCAACAGCTTGATGACAGGGCGAGCTTTCTTG.

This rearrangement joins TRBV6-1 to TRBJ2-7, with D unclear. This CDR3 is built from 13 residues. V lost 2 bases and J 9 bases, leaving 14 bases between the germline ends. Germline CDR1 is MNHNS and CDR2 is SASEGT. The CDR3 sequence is CASSEWVFYWQYF. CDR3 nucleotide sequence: TGTGCCAGCAGTGAATGGGTTTTCTACTGGCAGTACTTC.

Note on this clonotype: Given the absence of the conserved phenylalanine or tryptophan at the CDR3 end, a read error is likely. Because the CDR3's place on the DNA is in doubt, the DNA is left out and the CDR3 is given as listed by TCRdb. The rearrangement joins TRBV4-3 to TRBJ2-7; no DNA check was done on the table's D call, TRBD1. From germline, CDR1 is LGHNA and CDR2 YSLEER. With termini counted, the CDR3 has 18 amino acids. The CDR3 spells CASSQAVTGGHTSYEQYC.

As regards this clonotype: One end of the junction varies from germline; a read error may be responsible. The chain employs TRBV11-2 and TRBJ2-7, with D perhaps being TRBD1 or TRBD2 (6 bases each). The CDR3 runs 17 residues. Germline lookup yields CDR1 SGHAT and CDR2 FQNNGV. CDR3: CASSPRVWLGGTYEQYF. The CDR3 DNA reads TGCGCCAGCAGCCCCAGGGTGTGGTTGGGGGGCACCTACGAGCAGTACTTC.

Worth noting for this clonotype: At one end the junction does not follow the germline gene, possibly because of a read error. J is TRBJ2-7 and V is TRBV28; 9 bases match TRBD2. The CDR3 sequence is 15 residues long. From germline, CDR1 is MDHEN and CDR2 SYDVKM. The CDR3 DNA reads TGTGCAAGCAGTTGGTCGGCGGGAGGGACGCGCGAGCAGTGCTTC. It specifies CASSWSAGGTREQCF.

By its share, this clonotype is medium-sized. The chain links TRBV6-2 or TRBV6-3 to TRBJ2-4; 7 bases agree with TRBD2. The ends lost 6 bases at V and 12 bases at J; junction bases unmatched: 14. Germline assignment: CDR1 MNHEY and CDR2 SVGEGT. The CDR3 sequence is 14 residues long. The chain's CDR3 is CASSHPPAGSGQYF. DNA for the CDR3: TGTGCCAGCAGCCACCCCCCAGCGGGATCGGGTCAGTACTTC.